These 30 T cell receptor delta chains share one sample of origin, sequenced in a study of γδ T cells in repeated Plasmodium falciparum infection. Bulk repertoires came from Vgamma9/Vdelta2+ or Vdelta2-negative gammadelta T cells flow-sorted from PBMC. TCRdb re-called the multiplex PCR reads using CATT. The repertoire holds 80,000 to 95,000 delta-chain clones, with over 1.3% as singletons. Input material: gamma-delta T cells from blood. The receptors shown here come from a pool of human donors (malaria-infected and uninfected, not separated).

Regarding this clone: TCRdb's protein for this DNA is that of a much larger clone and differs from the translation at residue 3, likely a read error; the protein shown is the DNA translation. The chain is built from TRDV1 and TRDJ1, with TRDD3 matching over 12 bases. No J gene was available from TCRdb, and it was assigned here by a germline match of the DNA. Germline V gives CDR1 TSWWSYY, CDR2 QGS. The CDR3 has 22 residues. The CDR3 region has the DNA TGTGCTCATGGGGAACTTATAGCTCGAGCTCTAACTGGGGGATACCAAACCGATAAACTCATCTTT. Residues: CAHGELIARALTGGYQTDKLIF.

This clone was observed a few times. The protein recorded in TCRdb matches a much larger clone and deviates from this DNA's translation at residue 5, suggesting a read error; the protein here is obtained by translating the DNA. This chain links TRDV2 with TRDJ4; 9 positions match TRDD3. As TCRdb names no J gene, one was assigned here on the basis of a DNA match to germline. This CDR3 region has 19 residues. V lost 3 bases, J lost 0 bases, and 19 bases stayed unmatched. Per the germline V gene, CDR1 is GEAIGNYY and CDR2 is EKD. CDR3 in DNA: TGTGCCTGTGACGCGGTTACTTCGAGACGTTTGGGGGATACCAGACCCCTGATCTTT. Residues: CACDAVTSRRLGDTRPLIF.

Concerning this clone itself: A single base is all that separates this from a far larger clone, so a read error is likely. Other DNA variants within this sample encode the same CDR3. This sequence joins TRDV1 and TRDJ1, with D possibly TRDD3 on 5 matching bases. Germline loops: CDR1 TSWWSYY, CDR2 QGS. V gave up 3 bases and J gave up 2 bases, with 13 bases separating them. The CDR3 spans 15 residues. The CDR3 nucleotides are TGTGCTCTTGGGGATAACTACGGGGAGACCGATAAACTCATCTTT. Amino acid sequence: CALGDNYGETDKLIF.

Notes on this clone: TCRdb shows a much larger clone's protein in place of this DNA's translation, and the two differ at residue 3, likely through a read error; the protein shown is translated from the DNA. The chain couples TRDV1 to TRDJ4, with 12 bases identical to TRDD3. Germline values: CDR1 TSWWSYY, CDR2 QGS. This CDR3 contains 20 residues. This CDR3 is CAPGELSYPWGIRDSRPLIF. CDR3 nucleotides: TGTGCTCCTGGGGAACTATCTTACCCCTGGGGGATACGTGATTCCAGACCCCTGATCTTT.

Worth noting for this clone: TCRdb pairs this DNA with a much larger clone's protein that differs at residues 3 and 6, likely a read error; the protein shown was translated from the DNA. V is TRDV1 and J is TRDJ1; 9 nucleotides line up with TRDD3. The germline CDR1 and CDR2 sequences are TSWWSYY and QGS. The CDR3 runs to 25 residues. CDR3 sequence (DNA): TGTGCTCCTGGGGAACCCTATCCTACGTTTTACCCCCCGGGGGATACTCCAAAATACACCGATAAACTCATCTTT. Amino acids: CAPGEPYPTFYPPGDTPKYTDKLIF.

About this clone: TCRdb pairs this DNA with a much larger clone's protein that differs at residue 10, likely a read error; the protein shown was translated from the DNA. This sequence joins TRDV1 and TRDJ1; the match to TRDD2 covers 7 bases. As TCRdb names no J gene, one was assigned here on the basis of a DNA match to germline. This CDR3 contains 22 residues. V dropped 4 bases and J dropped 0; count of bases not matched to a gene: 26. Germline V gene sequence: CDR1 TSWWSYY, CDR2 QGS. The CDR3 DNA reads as TGTGCTCTTGGGGTCCTTATTCCTACCCTTGATACTTACGCGGGATACACCGATAAACTCATCTTT. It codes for CALGVLIPTLDTYAGYTDKLIF.

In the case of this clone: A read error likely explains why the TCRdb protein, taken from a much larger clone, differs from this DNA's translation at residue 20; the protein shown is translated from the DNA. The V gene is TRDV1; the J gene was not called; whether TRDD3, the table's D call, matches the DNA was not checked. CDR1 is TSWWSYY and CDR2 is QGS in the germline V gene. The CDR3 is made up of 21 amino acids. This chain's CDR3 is CALGGLRFLHRRWGIPYKLTF. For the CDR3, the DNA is TGTGCTCTTGGGGGGCTTAGATTCCTACACCGTAGATGGGGGATCCCCTATAAACTCACCTTT.

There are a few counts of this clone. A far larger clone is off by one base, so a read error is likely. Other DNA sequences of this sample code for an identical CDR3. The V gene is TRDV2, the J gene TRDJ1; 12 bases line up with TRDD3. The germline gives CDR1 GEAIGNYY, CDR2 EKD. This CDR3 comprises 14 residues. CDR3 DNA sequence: TGTGCCTGCGACACACTGGGGGATACCAGTAAACTCATCTTT. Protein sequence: CACDTLGDTSKLIF.

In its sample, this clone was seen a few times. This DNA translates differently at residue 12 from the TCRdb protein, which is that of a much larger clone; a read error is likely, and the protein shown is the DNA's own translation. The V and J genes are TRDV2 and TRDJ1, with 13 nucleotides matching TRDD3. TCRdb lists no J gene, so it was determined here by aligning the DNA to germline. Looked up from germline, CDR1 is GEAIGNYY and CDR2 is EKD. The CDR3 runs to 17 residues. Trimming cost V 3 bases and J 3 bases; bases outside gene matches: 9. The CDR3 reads CACDALLGDTGADKLIF. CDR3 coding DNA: TGTGCCTGTGACGCCTTACTGGGGGATACGGGGGCCGATAAACTCATCTTT.

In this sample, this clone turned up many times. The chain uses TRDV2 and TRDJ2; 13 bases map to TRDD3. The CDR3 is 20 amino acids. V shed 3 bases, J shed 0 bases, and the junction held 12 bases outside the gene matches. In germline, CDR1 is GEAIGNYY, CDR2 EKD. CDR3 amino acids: CACDAVLGDTKTTLTAQLFF. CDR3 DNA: TGTGCCTGTGACGCTGTACTGGGGGATACGAAGACCACTTTGACAGCACAACTCTTCTTT.

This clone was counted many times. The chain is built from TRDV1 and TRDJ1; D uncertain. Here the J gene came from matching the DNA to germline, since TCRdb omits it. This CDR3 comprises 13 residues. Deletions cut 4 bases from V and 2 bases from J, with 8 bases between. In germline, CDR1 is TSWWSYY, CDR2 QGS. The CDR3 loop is CALGGPLTDKLIF. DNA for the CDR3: TGTGCTCTTGGGGGACCTTTGACCGATAAACTCATCTTT.

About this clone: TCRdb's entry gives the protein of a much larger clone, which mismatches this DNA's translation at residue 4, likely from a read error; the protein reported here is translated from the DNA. CDR3 coding DNA: TGTGCCTGTGTCCTTCTCGCTGGGGGCCCGTACACCGATAAACTCATCTTT. Translation gives CACVLLAGGPYTDKLIF. The V call is TRDV2, the J call TRDJ1; TRDD3 matches 7 bases. TCRdb carries no J gene annotation; the J gene was assigned here by matching the DNA with germline. This CDR3 spans 17 amino acids. Germline CDR1 reads GEAIGNYY; CDR2 reads EKD. V gave up 5 bases and J gave up 0 bases; unmatched junction bases: 14.

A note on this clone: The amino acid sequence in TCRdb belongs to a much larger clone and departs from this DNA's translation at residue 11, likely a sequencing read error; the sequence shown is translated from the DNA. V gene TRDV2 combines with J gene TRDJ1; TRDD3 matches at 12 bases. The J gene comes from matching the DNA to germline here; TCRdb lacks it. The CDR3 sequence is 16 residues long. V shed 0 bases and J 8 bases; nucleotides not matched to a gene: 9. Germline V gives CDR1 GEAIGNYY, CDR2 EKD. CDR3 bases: TGTGCCTGTGACACCGGGACTGGGGGATACACGGAAAAACTCATCTTT. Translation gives CACDTGTGGYTEKLIF.

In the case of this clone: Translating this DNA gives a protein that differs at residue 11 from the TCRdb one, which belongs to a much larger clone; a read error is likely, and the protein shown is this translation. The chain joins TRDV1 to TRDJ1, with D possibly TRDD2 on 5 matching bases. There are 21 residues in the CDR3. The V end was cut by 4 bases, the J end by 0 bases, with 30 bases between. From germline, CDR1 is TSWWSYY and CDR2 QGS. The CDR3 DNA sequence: TGTGCTCTTGGGGCAATCACCGGCTCTTCCCCACATACCCCGTACACCGATAAACTCATCTTT. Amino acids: CALGAITGSSPHTPYTDKLIF.

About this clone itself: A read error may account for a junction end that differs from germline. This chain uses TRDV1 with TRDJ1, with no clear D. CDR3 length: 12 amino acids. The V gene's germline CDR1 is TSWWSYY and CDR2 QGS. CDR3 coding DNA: TGTGCTCTTAGGGAACCCCCTTTGACACTCATCTTT. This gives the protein CALREPPLTLIF.

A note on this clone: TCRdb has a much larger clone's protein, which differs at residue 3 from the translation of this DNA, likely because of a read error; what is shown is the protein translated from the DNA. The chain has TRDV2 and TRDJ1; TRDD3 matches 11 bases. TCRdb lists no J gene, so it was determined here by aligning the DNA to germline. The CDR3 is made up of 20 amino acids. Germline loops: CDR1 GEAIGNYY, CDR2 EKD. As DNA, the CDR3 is TGTGCCTATGACACCGTTTCTGGGGGATACAAAGCCCCGTACACCGATAAACTCATCTTT. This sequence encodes CAYDTVSGGYKAPYTDKLIF.

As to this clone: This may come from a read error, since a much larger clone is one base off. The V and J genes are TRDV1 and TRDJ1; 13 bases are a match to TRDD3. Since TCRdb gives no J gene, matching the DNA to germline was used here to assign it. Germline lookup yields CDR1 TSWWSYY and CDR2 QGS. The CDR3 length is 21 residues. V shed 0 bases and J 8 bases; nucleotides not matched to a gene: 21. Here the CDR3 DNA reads TGTGCTCTTGGGGAACTATATCCTACCTACTGGGGGATACGCGGACAGGGAAAACTCATCTTT. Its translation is CALGELYPTYWGIRGQGKLIF.

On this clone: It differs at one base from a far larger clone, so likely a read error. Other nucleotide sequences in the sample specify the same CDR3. CDR3 coding DNA: TGTGCCTGTGACACCGGTCTTCCTGATAAACTCATCTTT. As protein: CACDTGLPDKLIF. This chain connects TRDV2 to TRDJ1; perhaps TRDD2 as D (6 bases). TCRdb leaves out the J gene; it was filled in here by matching the DNA to germline. This CDR3 contains 13 residues. Trimming removed 0 bases from V and 5 bases from J, with 9 bases in between. Per germline, CDR1 GEAIGNYY and CDR2 EKD.

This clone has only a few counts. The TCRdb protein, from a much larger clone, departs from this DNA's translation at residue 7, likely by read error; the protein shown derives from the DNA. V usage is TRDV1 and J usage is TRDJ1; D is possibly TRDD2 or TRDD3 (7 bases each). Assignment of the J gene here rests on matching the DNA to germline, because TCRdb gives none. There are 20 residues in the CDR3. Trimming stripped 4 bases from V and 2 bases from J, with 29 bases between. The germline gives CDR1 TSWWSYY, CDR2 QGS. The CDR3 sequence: CALGGSCFLLMGIVTDKLIF. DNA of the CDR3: TGTGCTCTTGGGGGGTCCTGTTTCCTACTCATGGGGATAGTAACCGATAAACTCATCTTT.

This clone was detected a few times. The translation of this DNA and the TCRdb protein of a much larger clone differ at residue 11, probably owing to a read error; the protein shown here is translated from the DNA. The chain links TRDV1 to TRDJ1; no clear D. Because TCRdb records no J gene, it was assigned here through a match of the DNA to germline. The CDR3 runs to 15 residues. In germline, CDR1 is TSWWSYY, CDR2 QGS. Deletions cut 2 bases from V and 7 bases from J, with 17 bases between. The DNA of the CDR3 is TGTGCTCTTGGGGAAGTGGTAGTCCGCTCAGGTAAACTCATCTTT. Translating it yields CALGEVVVRSGKLIF.

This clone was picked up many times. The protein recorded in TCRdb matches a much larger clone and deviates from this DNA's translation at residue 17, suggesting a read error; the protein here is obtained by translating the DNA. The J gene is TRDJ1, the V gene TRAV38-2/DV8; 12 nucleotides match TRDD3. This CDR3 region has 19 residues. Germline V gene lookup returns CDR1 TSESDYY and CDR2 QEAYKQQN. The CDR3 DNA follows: TGTGCTTATAGCGGGGTCGGCTACTGGGGGATACACGCAAGGGATAAACCCATCTTT. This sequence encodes CAYSGVGYWGIHARDKPIF.

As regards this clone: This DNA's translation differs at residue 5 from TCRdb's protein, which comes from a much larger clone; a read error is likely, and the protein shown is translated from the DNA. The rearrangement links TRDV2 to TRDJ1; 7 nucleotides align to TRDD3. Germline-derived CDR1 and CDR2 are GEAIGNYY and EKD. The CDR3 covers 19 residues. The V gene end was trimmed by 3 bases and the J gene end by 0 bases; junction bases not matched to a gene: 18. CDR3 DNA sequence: TGTGCCTGTGACGCCGTGTTCCCCATCTGGGGGCTTCACACCGATAAACTCATCTTT. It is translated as CACDAVFPIWGLHTDKLIF.

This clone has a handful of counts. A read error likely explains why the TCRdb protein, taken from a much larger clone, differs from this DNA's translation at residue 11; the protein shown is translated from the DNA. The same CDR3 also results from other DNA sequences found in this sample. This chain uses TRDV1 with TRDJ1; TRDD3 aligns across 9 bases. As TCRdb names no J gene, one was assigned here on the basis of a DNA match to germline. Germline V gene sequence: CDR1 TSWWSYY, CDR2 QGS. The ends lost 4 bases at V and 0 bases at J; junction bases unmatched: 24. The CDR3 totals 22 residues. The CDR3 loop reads CALGGRAPPNRGILFNTDKLIF. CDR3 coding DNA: TGTGCTCTTGGGGGAAGAGCACCCCCTAACAGGGGGATACTCTTCAACACCGATAAACTCATCTTT.

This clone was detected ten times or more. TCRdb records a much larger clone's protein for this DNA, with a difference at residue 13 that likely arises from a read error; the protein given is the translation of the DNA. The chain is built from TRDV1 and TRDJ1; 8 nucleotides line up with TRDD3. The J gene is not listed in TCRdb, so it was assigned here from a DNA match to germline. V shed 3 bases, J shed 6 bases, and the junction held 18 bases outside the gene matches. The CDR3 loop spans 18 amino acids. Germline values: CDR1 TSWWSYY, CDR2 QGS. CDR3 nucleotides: TGTGCTCTTGGGGACAGGGACGGAAGGGGGATAATCGAGTATAAACTCATCTTT. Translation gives CALGDRDGRGIIEYKLIF.

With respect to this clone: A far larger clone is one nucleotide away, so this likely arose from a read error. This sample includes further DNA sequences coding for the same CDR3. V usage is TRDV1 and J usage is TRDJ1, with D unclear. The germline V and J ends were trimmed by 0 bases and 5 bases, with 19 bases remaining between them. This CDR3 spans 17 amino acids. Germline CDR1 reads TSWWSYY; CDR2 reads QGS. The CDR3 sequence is CALGELIPRPPSDKLIF. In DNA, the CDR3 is TGTGCTCTTGGGGAACTCATTCCGCGCCCTCCCTCGGATAAACTCATCTTT.

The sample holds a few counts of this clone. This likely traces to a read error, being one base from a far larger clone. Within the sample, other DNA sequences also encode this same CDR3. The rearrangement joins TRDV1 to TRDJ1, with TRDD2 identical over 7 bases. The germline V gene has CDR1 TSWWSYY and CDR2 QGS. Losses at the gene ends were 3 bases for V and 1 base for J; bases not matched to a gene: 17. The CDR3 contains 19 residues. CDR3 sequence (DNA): TGTGCTCTTGGGGATAACCTGCCTTCCTCTTTTCAATTCACCGATAAACTCATCTTT. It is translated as CALGDNLPSSFQFTDKLIF.

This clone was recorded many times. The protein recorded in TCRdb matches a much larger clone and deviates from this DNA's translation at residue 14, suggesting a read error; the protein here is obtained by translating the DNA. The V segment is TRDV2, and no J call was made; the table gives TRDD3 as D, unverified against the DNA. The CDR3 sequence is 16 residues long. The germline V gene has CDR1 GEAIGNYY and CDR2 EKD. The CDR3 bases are TGTGCCTGTGACAAACTGGGGGAGCAATACACCGATAAACCCATCTTT. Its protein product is CACDKLGEQYTDKPIF.

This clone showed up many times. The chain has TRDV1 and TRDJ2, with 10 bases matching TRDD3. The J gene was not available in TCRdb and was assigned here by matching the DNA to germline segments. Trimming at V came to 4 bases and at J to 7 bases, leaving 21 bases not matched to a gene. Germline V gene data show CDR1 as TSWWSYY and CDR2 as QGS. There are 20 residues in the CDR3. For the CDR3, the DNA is TGTGCTCTTGGGGTATACCCCTTCCGACACCTGGGGGATAAGGAAGCACAACTCTTCTTT. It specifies CALGVYPFRHLGDKEAQLFF.

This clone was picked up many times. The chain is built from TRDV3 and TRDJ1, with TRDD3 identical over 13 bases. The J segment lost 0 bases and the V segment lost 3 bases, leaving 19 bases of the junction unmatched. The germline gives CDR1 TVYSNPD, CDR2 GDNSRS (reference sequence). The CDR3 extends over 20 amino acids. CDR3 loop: CALSSYPRTGGYANTDKLIF. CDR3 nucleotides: TGTGCCTTATCTTCCTACCCCCGTACTGGGGGATACGCGAACACCGATAAACTCATCTTT.

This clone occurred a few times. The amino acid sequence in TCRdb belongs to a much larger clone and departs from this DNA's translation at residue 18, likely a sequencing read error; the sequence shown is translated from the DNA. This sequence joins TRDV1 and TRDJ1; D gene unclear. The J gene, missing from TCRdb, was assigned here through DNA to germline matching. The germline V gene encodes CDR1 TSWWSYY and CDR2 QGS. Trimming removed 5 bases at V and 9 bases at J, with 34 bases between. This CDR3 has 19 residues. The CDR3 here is CALGQTIRGIPSLTAQLIF. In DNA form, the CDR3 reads TGTGCTCTTGGGCAAACGATAAGGGGTATACCATCTCTGACAGCACAACTCATCTTT.